This entry lists 16 T cell receptor beta chains sequenced from one sample in a study of post-analysis software for immune sequencing data. Incorporated into the TCR beta cDNA libraries were unique molecular identifiers, which served to reduce PCR and sequencing biases. TCRdb fed the PCR reads into MiXCR, producing one record per CDR3 protein. In the table there are approximately 250,000 distinct CDR3 sequences, about 40% of which are singletons. These TCRs' antigens remain unknown. Findings and caveats of the study: Several TRBV segments occurring more often in patients than controls included TRBV5-6, TRBV5-1 and TRBV20-1.

The sample comprised blood. The source is a girl between 10 and 17 years old with multiple sclerosis.

This clonotype was observed at least ten times. The chain is built from TRBV5-6 and TRBJ2-5, with D possibly being TRBD1 or TRBD2 (5 bases each). This CDR3 has 17 residues. Per germline, CDR1 SGHDT and CDR2 YYEEEE. The V end was cut by 3 bases, the J end by 2 bases, with 20 bases between. This CDR3 is CASSSLETGTGQETQYF. In DNA, the CDR3 is TGTGCCAGCAGCTCTCTGGAAACCGGGACGGGACAAGAGACCCAGTACTTC.

Remarks on this clonotype: A much larger clone differs from this one at a single base, so this may be a read error. The gene calls are TRBV12-3 or TRBV12-4 and TRBJ1-5, with TRBD1 as a possible D gene (6 bases). V lost 4 bases and J lost 2, with 15 bases in between. This CDR3 is built from 16 residues. Here the CDR3 DNA reads TGTGCCAGCAGTTCCCCAGGGGTTGAAGGCAATCAGCCCCAGCATTTT. The encoded protein is CASSSPGVEGNQPQHF.

This clonotype was seen at least ten times. The chain has TRBV7-8 and TRBJ2-3; 8 nucleotides match TRBD2. The CDR3 totals 16 residues. Germline assignment: CDR1 SGHVS and CDR2 FQNEAQ. Trimming took 2 bases from V and 0 from J; bases not matched to a gene: 4. CDR3 protein: CASSLIAGRSTDTQYF. The CDR3 nucleotides read TGTGCCAGCAGCTTAATAGCGGGACGTAGCACAGATACGCAGTATTTT.

The sample holds many counts of this clonotype. The chain has TRBV20-1 and TRBJ2-1, with TRBD2 identical over 10 bases. V lost 2 bases to trimming and J lost 6 bases; unmatched junction nucleotides: 7. The CDR3 extends over 15 amino acids. The V gene's germline CDR1 is DFQATT and CDR2 SNEGSKA (reference sequence). The CDR3 reads CSARPPAGGLNEQFF. CDR3 bases: TGCAGTGCTAGACCCCCAGCGGGGGGGCTCAATGAGCAGTTCTTC.

This clonotype was observed many times. The gene calls are TRBV15 and TRBJ2-3; possible D gene TRBD2, 5 bases. The V gene's germline CDR1 is LNHNV and CDR2 YYDKDF (reference sequence). Trimming took off 0 bases at V and 0 bases at J, with 7 bases between the two ends. The CDR3 runs 15 residues. For the CDR3, the DNA is TGTGCCACCAGCAGAGAGGGCGGGAGCACAGATACGCAGTATTTT. It is translated as CATSREGGSTDTQYF.

The J gene is TRBJ2-7, the V gene TRBV7-2; a possible D gene is TRBD2 (5 bases). Trimming left V 7 bases short and J 0 bases short, with 13 bases between. CDR3 size: 14 residues. The germline CDR1 and CDR2 sequences are SGHTA and FQGNSA. CDR3 region: CASTWASSSYEQYF. As DNA, the CDR3 is TGTGCCAGCACCTGGGCTAGCTCCTCCTACGAGCAGTACTTC.

Points on this clonotype: This may be a read error: a much more frequent sequence differs by one nucleotide. The chain is built from TRBV9 and TRBJ2-5; maybe TRBD2 (5 bases). The CDR3 totals 15 residues. Germline V gene lookup returns CDR1 SGDLS and CDR2 YYNGEE. The CDR3 nucleotides are TGTGCCAGCAGCGTAGTAGGAGCGGTCCAAGAGGCCCAGTACTTC. Protein product: CASSVVGAVQEAQYF.

The genes are TRBV6-1 and TRBJ2-7; tentatively, D is TRBD1 or TRBD2 (5 bases each). Deletions cut 0 bases from V and 3 bases from J, with 15 bases between. Germline CDR1 reads MNHNS; CDR2 reads SASEGT. The CDR3 covers 16 residues. This CDR3 reads CASSEALRVGVYEQYF. The DNA of the CDR3 is TGTGCCAGCAGTGAAGCGCTTAGGGTGGGGGTCTACGAGCAGTACTTC.

The chain links TRBV20-1 to TRBJ1-2; unclear D gene. The V gene's germline CDR1 is DFQATT and CDR2 SNEGSKA (reference sequence). Between the trimmed V and J ends, which lost 3 bases and 4 bases, there was a span of 9 bases. The CDR3 spans 12 residues. CDR3 amino acids: CSARTGSYGYTF. The CDR3 DNA sequence: TGCAGTGCTAGGACGGGGAGCTATGGCTACACCTTC.

This clonotype was seen more than once but under ten times. The J gene is TRBJ1-1, the V gene TRBV20-1; no clear D. The CDR3 loop spans 12 amino acids. Trimming pared 5 bases from V and 1 base from J, leaving 8 bases between. Germline V gives CDR1 DFQATT, CDR2 SNEGSKA (reference sequence). The CDR3 DNA is TGCAGTGCTGGACTGCCGAACACTGAAGCTTTCTTT. The encoded protein is CSAGLPNTEAFF.

The V and J genes are TRBV18 and TRBJ2-6; D ambiguous. Trimming left V 4 bases short and J 13 bases short, with 14 bases between. CDR1 is KGHSH and CDR2 is LQKENI in the germline V gene. This CDR3 is 13 amino acids long. CDR3 amino acids: CASSHRPFQVLTF. CDR3 coding DNA: TGTGCCAGCTCACACCGCCCCTTCCAAGTCCTGACTTTC.

The rearrangement joins TRBV18 to TRBJ1-5; D perhaps matches TRBD1 (5 bases). The germline CDR1 and CDR2 sequences are KGHSH and LQKENI. Trimming removed 5 bases from V and 5 bases from J, with 16 bases in between. The CDR3 is 15 residues long. The DNA for the CDR3 is TGTGCCAGCTCAAAGGGAAGACAGCCGGATCAGCCCCAGCATTTT. Translation: CASSKGRQPDQPQHF. The variable domain in full, completed from reference TRBV18 and TRBJ1-5, reads NAGVMQNPRHLVRRRGQEARLRCSPMKGHSHVYWYRQLPEEGLKFMVYLQKENIIDESGMPKERFSAEFPKEGPSILRIQQVVRGDSAAYFCASSKGRQPDQPQHFGDGTRLSIL.

V usage is TRBV12-3 or TRBV12-4 and J usage is TRBJ2-3; maybe TRBD2 (5 bases). There are 13 residues in the CDR3. The germline V and J ends were trimmed by 7 bases and 7 bases, with 15 bases remaining between them. The CDR3 spells CASTSRTGYTQYF. The CDR3 region has the DNA TGTGCCAGCACCTCGAGGACGGGATATACGCAGTATTTT.

This clonotype was observed at least ten times. V gene TRBV4-2 combines with J gene TRBJ1-1; possible D gene TRBD1, 5 bases. Germline CDR1 LGHNA, CDR2 YNFKEQ. This CDR3 is built from 14 residues. V gave up 4 bases and J gave up 4 bases, with 13 bases separating them. The CDR3 DNA reads as TGTGCCAGCAGCCCCCGTCCGGGGGGCACTGAAGCTTTCTTT. As protein: CASSPRPGGTEAFF.

This clonotype has only a few counts. The junction departs from the called germline gene at one end, perhaps through a read error. The gene calls are TRBV28 and TRBJ1-5, with D perhaps matching TRBD1 (5 bases). The germline V gene has CDR1 MDHEN and CDR2 SYDVKM. The length of the CDR3 is 12 residues. The CDR3 DNA follows: TGTGCCGGCCAGGGCCTCCAGCAGCCCCGGCATTTT. It yields the protein CAGQGLQQPRHF.

This clonotype was detected many times. CDR3 in amino acids: CASSQDGQLYGYTF. Written as DNA, the CDR3 is TGTGCCAGCAGCCAAGATGGACAGCTCTATGGCTACACCTTC. This chain connects TRBV14 to TRBJ1-2; D may be TRBD1 (6 bases). CDR1 SGHDN and CDR2 FVKESK come from the germline V gene. V lost 0 bases to trimming and J lost 4 bases, with 9 bases between them. This CDR3 has 14 residues. The whole variable domain, remainder taken from reference TRBV14 and TRBJ1-2, is EAGVTQFPSHSVIEKGQTVTLRCDPISGHDNLYWYRRVMGKEIKFLLHFVKESKQDESGMPNNRFLAERTGGTYSTLKVQPAELEDSGVYFCASSQDGQLYGYTFGSGTRLTVV.